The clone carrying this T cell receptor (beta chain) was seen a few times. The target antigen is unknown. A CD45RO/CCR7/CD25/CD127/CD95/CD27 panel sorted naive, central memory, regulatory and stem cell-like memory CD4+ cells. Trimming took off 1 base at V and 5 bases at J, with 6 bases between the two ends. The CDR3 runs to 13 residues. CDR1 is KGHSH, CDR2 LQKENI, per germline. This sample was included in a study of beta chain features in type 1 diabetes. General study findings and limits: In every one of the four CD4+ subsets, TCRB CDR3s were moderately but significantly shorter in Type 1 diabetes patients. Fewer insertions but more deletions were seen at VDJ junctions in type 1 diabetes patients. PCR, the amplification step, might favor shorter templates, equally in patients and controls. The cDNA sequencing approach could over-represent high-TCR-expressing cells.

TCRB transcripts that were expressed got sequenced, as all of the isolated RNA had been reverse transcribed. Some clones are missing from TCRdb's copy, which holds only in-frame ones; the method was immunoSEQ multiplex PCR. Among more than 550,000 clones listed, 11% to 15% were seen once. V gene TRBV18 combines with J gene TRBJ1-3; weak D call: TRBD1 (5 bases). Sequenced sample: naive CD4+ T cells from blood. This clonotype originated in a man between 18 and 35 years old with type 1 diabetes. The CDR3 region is CASSPQGRNTIYF. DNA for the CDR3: TGTGCCAGCTCACCACAGGGGAGAAACACCATATATTTT.